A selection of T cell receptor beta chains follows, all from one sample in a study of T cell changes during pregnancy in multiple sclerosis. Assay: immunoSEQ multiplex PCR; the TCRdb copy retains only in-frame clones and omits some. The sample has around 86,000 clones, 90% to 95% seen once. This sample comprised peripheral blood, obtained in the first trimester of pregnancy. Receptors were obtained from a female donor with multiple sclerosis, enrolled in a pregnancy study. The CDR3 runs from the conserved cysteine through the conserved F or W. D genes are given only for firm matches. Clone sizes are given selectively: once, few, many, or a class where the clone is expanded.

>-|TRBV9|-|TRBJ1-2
TGTGCCAGCAGCGTCCGGGGGGATTTAGCAGCTAACTATGGCTACACCTTC
CASSVRGDLAANYGYTF
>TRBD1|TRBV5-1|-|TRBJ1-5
TGCGCCAGCAGCCCCGGGACAGAGGGGCAGCCCCAGCATTTT
CASSPGTEGQPQHF
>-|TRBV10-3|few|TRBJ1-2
TGTGCCATCAGAGCCTCGGGTCTGATCGGCTACACCTTC
CAIRASGLIGYTF
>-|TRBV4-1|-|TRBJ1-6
TGCGCCAGCAGCCAAGATTGGAGGGATTCACCCCTCCACTTT
CASSQDWRDSPLHF
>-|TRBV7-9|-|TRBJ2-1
TGTGCCAGCAGCTTAGGCTACAGCTCCTACAATGAGCAGTTCTTC
CASSLGYSSYNEQFF
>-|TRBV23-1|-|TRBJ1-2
TGCGCCAGCAGAAGACTTTATGGCTACACCTTC
CASRRLYGYTF
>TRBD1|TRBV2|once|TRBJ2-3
TGTGCCAGCAGTTTAACAGGGGGAGATACGCAGTATTTT
CASSLTGGDTQYF
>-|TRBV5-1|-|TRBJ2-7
TGCGCCAGCAGCACCGGGGGGCTCCACTACGAGCAGTACTTC
CASSTGGLHYEQYF
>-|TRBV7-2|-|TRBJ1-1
TGTGCCAGCAGCTCCGCCCCGAGGACTGAAGCTTTCTTT
CASSSAPRTEAFF
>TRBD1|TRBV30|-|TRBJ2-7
TGTGCCTGGAGCGCACCCCCGGGACAGGGTCCCTACGAGCAGTACTTC
CAWSAPPGQGPYEQYF
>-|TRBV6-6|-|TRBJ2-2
TGTGCCAGCAGTTCCTTTGAGACTAGGAACACCGGGGAGCTGTTTTTT
CASSSFETRNTGELFF
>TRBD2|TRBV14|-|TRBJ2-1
TGTGCCAGCAGCCGGACTAGCGGGGTCTACAATGAGCAGTTCTTC
CASSRTSGVYNEQFF
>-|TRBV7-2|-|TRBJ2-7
TGTGCCAGCAGCTTCCCGGCCTACGAGCAGTACTTC
CASSFPAYEQYF
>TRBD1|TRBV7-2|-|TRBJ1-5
TGTGCCAGCAGTTCCGGACAGGGCAATCAGCCCCAGCATTTT
CASSSGQGNQPQHF
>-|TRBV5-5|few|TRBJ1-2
TGTGCCAGCAGCTCGGGGGGGGCAGGGAGTGGCTACACCTTC
CASSSGGAGSGYTF
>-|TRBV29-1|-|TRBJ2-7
TGCAGCGTGACCCAGGGGAGTTCCTACGAGCAGTACTTC
CSVTQGSSYEQYF
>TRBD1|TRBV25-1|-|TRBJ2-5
TGTGCCAGCAATCAGGGGGTAGAGACCCAGTACTTC
CASNQGVETQYF
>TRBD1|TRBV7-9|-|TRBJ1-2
TGTGCCAGCAGCTTAGCGGAGGACAGGGCCCATTTCTATGGCTACACCTTC
CASSLAEDRAHFYGYTF
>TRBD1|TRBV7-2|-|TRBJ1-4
TGTGCCAGCAGCTTACAAACAGGGGGAACTAATGAAAAACTGTTTTTT
CASSLQTGGTNEKLFF
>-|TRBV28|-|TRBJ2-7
TGTGCCAGCAGTACGCTGGGACTTGCCTCCTACGAGCAGTACTTC
CASSTLGLASYEQYF
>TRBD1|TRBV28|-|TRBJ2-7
TGTGCCAGCTTGACAGGGAATTCAGACGAGCAGTACTTC
CASLTGNSDEQYF
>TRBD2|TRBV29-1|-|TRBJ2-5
TGCAGCGGAGCTCCGGGACTAGCGGATCTTCAAGAGACCCAGTACTTC
CSGAPGLADLQETQYF
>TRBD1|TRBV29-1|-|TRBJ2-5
TGCAGCGTTGATACAGGGGCAGAGACCCAGTACTTC
CSVDTGAETQYF
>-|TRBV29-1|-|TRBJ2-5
TGCAGCGTTGAACGGGTTCAAGAGACCCAGTACTTC
CSVERVQETQYF
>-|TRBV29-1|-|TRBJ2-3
TGCAGCGTTGAAGTAAGCACAGATACGCAGTATTTT
CSVEVSTDTQYF
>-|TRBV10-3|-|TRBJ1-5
TGTGCCATCAGTGAGTCGTCTAGGAGTCAGCCCCAGCATTTT
CAISESSRSQPQHF
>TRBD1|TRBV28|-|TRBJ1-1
TGTGCCAGCAGAAGACAGGGGTATGGGAGCACTGAAGCTTTCTTT
CASRRQGYGSTEAFF
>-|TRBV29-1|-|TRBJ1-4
TGCAGCATCCTACCGGCAACTAATGAAAAACTGTTTTTT
CSILPATNEKLFF
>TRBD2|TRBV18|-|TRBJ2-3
TGTGCCAGCTCACCAAGTGTCGGACTAGCGGGAGCATCAGATACGCAGTATTTT
CASSPSVGLAGASDTQYF
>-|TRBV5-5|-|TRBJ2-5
TGTGCCAGCAGCCCCGCGGACACGCATCAACAAGAGACCCAGTACTTC
CASSPADTHQQETQYF
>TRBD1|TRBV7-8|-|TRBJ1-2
TGTGCCAGCAGCTACTCGGGACAGAACTATGGCTACACCTTC
CASSYSGQNYGYTF
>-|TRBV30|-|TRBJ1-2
TGTGCCTGGGAGAGCTATGGCTACACCTTC
CAWESYGYTF
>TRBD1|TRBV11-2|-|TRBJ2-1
TGTGCCAGCAGCTTAGGGGTTTTCGGGACAGGGGGTCCCAATGAGCAGTTCTTC
CASSLGVFGTGGPNEQFF
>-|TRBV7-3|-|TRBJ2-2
TGTGCCAGCAGCTTGGGACTTTCCACGATCGGGGAGCTGTTTTTT
CASSLGLSTIGELFF
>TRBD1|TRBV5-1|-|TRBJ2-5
TGCGCCAGCAGCTTACCGGGACAGGGGTTTCCTTTTCAAGAGACCCAGTACTTC
CASSLPGQGFPFQETQYF
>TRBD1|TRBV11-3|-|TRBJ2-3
TGTGCCAGCAGTTTCTATGGGACAGATAGCACAGATACGCAGTATTTT
CASSFYGTDSTDTQYF
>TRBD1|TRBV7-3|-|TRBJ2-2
TGTGCCAGCAGCCAACGGACAGGGGGTACCGGGGAGCTGTTTTTT
CASSQRTGGTGELFF
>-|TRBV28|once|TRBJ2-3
TGTGCCAGCAGTACCTCCGGGAAAGTGACAGATACGCAGTATTTT
CASSTSGKVTDTQYF
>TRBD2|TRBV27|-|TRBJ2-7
TGTGCCAGCAGTAGACTAGCGGGAGGGGGCGAGCAGTACTTC
CASSRLAGGGEQYF
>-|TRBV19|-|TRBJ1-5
TGTGCCAGTAGTGCCCCTGGGGGGAACAATCAGCCCCAGCATTTT
CASSAPGGNNQPQHF
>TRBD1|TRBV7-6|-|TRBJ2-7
TGTGCCAGCAGCTTAGTGGCGGGGACAGGAGACGAGCAGTACTTC
CASSLVAGTGDEQYF
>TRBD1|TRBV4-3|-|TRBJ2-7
TGCGCCAGCAGCCAAGTTGACAGGGCAGAGGTCCGCGAGCAGTACTTC
CASSQVDRAEVREQYF
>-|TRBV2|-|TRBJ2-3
TGTGCCAGCAGAAGGGACACCCCTGAGTATTTT
CASRRDTPEYF
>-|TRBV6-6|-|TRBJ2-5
TGTGCCAGCAGTTACACCGGGACACAAGAGACCCAGTACTTC
CASSYTGTQETQYF
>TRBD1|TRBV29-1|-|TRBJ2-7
TGCAGCGTGAGGACAGGGGGCTACGAGCAGTACTTC
CSVRTGGYEQYF
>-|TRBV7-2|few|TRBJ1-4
TGTGCCAGCAGCCAACAGGAGGGGGAAAAACTGTTTTTT
CASSQQEGEKLFF
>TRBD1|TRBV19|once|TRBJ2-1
TGTGCCAGTAGCATGCTGACAGGGTTAAATGAGCAGTTCTTC
CASSMLTGLNEQFF
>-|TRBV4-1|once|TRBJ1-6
TGCGCCAGCAGCCACCAGACCGACAGGAATTCACCCCTCCACTTT
CASSHQTDRNSPLHF
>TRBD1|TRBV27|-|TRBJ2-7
TGTGCCAGCAGTTCTAGGGGACAGTTCTACGAGCAGTACTTC
CASSSRGQFYEQYF
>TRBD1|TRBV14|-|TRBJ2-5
TGTGCCAGCAGCCAGTCACCGGGACAGGGGGCTCACTGGGGAGAGACCCAGTACTTC
CASSQSPGQGAHWGETQYF
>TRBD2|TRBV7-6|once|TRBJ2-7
TGTGCCAGCAGCTTAGGCGGGGGGGAAGTGCACGAGCAGTACTTC
CASSLGGGEVHEQYF
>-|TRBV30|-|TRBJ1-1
TGTGCCTGGAGTCAGGGTAGTAGGAACACTGAAGCTTTCTTT
CAWSQGSRNTEAFF